Below, 16 T cell receptor beta chains from the same sample are listed, as sequenced in a study of blood T cell repertoires in COVID-19. Produced via immunoSEQ multiplex PCR; TCRdb's table is partial and in-frame only. The sample holds roughly 100,000 clones, around 80% seen once. The material sequenced was peripheral blood. These receptors came from a man aged 55 to 69 with acute or convalescent COVID-19.

This clone turned up a few times. This chain uses TRBV30 with TRBJ1-5; TRBD1 might be the D (5 bases). The CDR3 has 13 residues. Trimming shortened V by 2 bases and J by 7 bases, and 12 bases separated the two germline ends. Germline-derived CDR1 and CDR2 are GTSNPN and SVGIG (reference sequence). For the CDR3, the DNA is TGTGCCTGGAGTTGGCAGGAGGGGCAGCCCCAGCATTTT. Translating gives CAWSWQEGQPQHF.

This chain uses TRBV30 with TRBJ1-5; D uncertain. The CDR3 covers 14 residues. Germline V gene data show CDR1 as GTSNPN and CDR2 as SVGIG (reference sequence). V lost 0 bases and J lost 7, with 13 bases in between. This CDR3 is CAWSVRGKVQPQHF. The CDR3 region has the DNA TGTGCCTGGAGTGTCAGAGGGAAGGTCCAGCCCCAGCATTTT.

This chain uses TRBV4-1 with TRBJ1-5, with D perhaps matching TRBD1 (6 bases). The CDR3 totals 17 residues. The germline V and J ends were trimmed by 0 bases and 2 bases, with 14 bases remaining between them. Germline-derived CDR1 and CDR2 are MGHRA and YSYEKL. CDR3: CASSQDLRTVGNQPQHF. For the CDR3, the DNA is TGCGCCAGCAGCCAAGATCTTAGGACAGTTGGCAATCAGCCCCAGCATTTT.

The CDR3 is CASSPAGTSGRNEQFF. CDR3 DNA sequence: TGCGCCAGCAGCCCGGCCGGGACTAGCGGGAGAAATGAGCAGTTCTTC. The chain couples TRBV4-1 to TRBJ2-1; 14 nucleotides match TRBD2. V lost 4 bases and J lost 7; bases outside the gene matches: 6. The length of the CDR3 is 16 residues. Germline V gene data show CDR1 as MGHRA and CDR2 as YSYEKL.

The chain has TRBV4-2 and TRBJ2-7; tentatively, D is TRBD2 (5 bases). V was trimmed by 1 base and J by 5 bases, leaving 12 bases between them. CDR3 size: 14 residues. The germline V gene has CDR1 LGHNA and CDR2 YNFKEQ. The DNA of the CDR3 is TGTGCCAGCAGCCAAGCGGGGTCCGGGGACGAGCAGTACTTC. Translating it yields CASSQAGSGDEQYF.

V and J are TRBV3-1 (or the pseudogene TRBV3-2) and TRBJ2-1, with no clear D. Germline V gives CDR1 LGHDT, CDR2 YNNKEL (reference sequence). The CDR3 runs to 12 residues. Deletions cut 2 bases from V and 4 bases from J, with 3 bases between. The CDR3 sequence: CASSQIYNEQFF. CDR3 nucleotides: TGTGCCAGCAGCCAAATATACAATGAGCAGTTCTTC.

This clone was seen only once. The chain combines TRBV3-1 (or the pseudogene TRBV3-2) with TRBJ2-3, with TRBD2 identical over 8 bases. This CDR3 has 17 residues. Germline CDR1 LGHDT, CDR2 YNNKEL (reference sequence). V trimming: 2 bases; J trimming: 0 bases; junction bases outside the gene matches: 7. The CDR3: CASSQWGSGDSTDTQYF. CDR3 DNA: TGTGCCAGCAGCCAATGGGGTAGCGGGGACAGCACAGATACGCAGTATTTT.

This clone occurred a few times. This chain joins TRBV2 and TRBJ1-5, with a possible D match to TRBD1 (6 bases). CDR1 is SNHLY and CDR2 is FYNNEI in the germline V gene. V was clipped by 5 bases and J by 3 bases, with 17 bases between them. CDR3 length: 16 amino acids. This CDR3 is CASSNWAGANNQPQHF. CDR3 bases: TGTGCCAGCAGTAATTGGGCAGGGGCGAACAATCAGCCCCAGCATTTT.

CDR3 protein: CASSPTAGGPWDTQYF. The CDR3 nucleotides read TGTGCCAGCTCACCAACGGCGGGGGGGCCATGGGATACGCAGTATTTT. The chain joins TRBV18 to TRBJ2-3, with TRBD2 matching 9 bases. The CDR3 spans 16 residues. The germline V gene has CDR1 KGHSH and CDR2 LQKENI. J gave up 6 bases and V 2 bases, and 9 bases lay outside the gene matches.

The chain links TRBV15 to TRBJ2-1; tentative D call: TRBD2 (6 bases). The germline V gene encodes CDR1 LNHNV and CDR2 YYDKDF (reference sequence). The CDR3 is made up of 15 amino acids. V was cut by 0 bases and J by 9 bases, with 15 bases left in between. CDR3 DNA: TGTGCCACCAGCAGAGAAGGACAAGGGCGGGGTGAGCAGTTCTTC. It translates to CATSREGQGRGEQFF.

The gene calls are TRBV6-5 and TRBJ1-4; 10 nucleotides line up with TRBD1. The CDR3 length is 14 residues. J was trimmed by 7 bases and V by 6 bases; bases with no gene match: 5. Germline values: CDR1 MNHEY, CDR2 SVGAGI. The CDR3 protein is CASSLGTGAEKLFF. As DNA, the CDR3 is TGTGCCAGCAGCCTCGGGACAGGGGCTGAAAAACTGTTTTTT.

The chain combines TRBV24-1 with TRBJ2-1, with D possibly being TRBD1 (5 bases). Germline CDR1 reads KGHDR; CDR2 reads SFDVKD. The CDR3 sequence is 13 residues long. Trimming took 9 bases from V and 0 from J, leaving 8 bases between them. CDR3 DNA sequence: TGTGCCACCGAAGACAGCTCCTACAATGAGCAGTTCTTC. It encodes CATEDSSYNEQFF.

The gene calls are TRBV7-6 and TRBJ2-2; no clear D gene. This CDR3 comprises 13 residues. Looked up from germline, CDR1 is SGHVS and CDR2 is FNYEAQ. Written as DNA, the CDR3 is TGTGCTTTGCGGTTCGCGAACACCGGGGAGCTGTTTTTT. Its translation is CALRFANTGELFF.

The V and J genes are TRBV19 and TRBJ1-2, with TRBD1 matching over 10 bases. Trimming removed 6 bases from V and 2 bases from J; junction bases left unmatched: 3. CDR3 length: 14 residues. The germline gives CDR1 LNHDA, CDR2 SQIVND (reference sequence). The CDR3 spells CASRWTGGNYGYTF. CDR3 coding DNA: TGTGCCAGTAGATGGACAGGGGGGAACTATGGCTACACCTTC. Variable domain in full (rest from reference TRBV19 and TRBJ1-2): DGGITQSPKYLFRKEGQNVTLSCEQNLNHDAMYWYRQDPGQGLRLIYYSQIVNDFQKGDIAEGYSVSREKKESFPLTVTSAQKNPTAFYLCASRWTGGNYGYTFGSGTRLTVV.

A single count supports this clone. The J gene is TRBJ2-3, the V gene TRBV27; D gene uncertain. The CDR3 runs to 13 residues. V was trimmed by 6 bases and J by 2 bases, leaving 9 bases between them. The germline V gene has CDR1 MNHEY and CDR2 SMNVEV (reference sequence). CDR3 sequence reads: CASSWLSTDTQYF. CDR3 nucleotide sequence: TGTGCCAGCAGCTGGCTTTCCACAGATACGCAGTATTTT.

The chain uses TRBV24-1 and TRBJ2-2, with TRBD1 matching over 8 bases. The V gene's germline CDR1 is KGHDR and CDR2 SFDVKD. The CDR3 loop spans 14 amino acids. J gave up 7 bases and V 8 bases, and 8 bases lay outside the gene matches. CDR3 DNA: TGTGCCACCAAGTCCACAGGGGGGAGCGGGGAGCTGTTTTTT. This translates into CATKSTGGSGELFF.